This T cell receptor (beta chain) was sequenced during a study of shared clonotypes between healthy human individuals (dated by TCRdb to 2019 to 2021). Background for the entire study: A couple of women and a few men aged 18 to 49 years were included in the cohort. Leukapheresis yielded between about 0.85 and 9.5 billion PBMCs per donor. To increase sequencing depth and limit assay-specific biases, TCR repertoire library preparation and sequencing were carried out by different laboratories using diverse techniques. To estimate repertoire size and how much clonotype sharing occurs between individuals, the study deeply sequenced the blood TCR repertoires of several healthy adults. For each donor, three plates each were used for CD4 naive and CD4 memory, two plates were used for CD8 naive, and one plate was used for CD8 memory. Summary of the overall study and its limitations: Sampling was restricted to blood, and TCR repertoires in tissue are likely to differ from TCR repertoires in blood. Higher generation probabilities were observed for clonotypes shared by all four sorted-subset donors than for non-shared clonotypes. Larger estimated clonotype richness was generally found for naive subsets than for memory subsets. Because the study included a small number of donors, the genetic and exposure-history diversity represented was limited. Even with the large sequencing depth, rarefaction of the sorted-subset datasets indicated that sequencing was incomplete. About 4.5% of naive CD4, 3% to 3.5% of naive CD8, 2.3% of memory CD4, and less than 0.45% of memory CD8 clonotypes were shared across a few donors. Based on pairwise subsampling, the degree of clonotype sharing among donors was expected to be affected by sequencing depth.

TCR CDR3 regions were amplified from genomic DNA by multiplex PCR using the deep immunoSEQ assay. For each cell subset, the extracted genomic DNA was distributed evenly across all wells of several immunoSEQ 96-well plates, and each plate served as one replicate. For sorted subsets, around 200 ng genomic DNA, equal to tens of thousands of T cell genomes, was loaded into each replicate PCR. Purified libraries were measured with a Qubit 3.0 fluorometer, size-checked on a Bioanalyzer 2100, and measured again with the KAPA Library Quantification kit. Every immunoSEQ 96-well plate was sequenced on a dedicated single-read 150-cycle Illumina NextSeq 550 flow cell. Turning to the authors' computational methods: Because only junctional sequences without quality scores were contained in the immunoSEQ output, filtering matching that applied to full-length reads could not be performed. To assign V/J genes and CDR3, sequences were annotated against IMGT germline references using PyIR, a Python wrapper for IgBLAST v1.9. Reads were filtered out if the reads had weak V/J assignments (E-value above 1e-6), no CDR3, stop codons, out-of-frame junctions, or ambiguous translated residues. V3J clonotypes were defined as sequences sharing the same inferred V gene, J gene, and CDR3 amino acid sequence. Percentage overlap between repertoires was computed as shared unique clonotypes divided by the size of the smaller repertoire. Richness of each repertoire was evaluated using RTK rarefaction, the Chao1 estimator, and Recon v2.1 estimates of unobserved clonotypes. For all TCRbeta clonotypes obtained by the gDNA method from a few donors, generation probabilities were computed with OLGA. TCRdb's version of the immuneACCESS table is confined to in-frame rearrangements and falls short of the full clone set. An unresolved V gene accounts for under half of the shortfall where checked; the remainder is of unknown origin. The DNA gave D and trimming, while V, J and clone size come from that table. A total of just over 2,000,000 clones appear in this sample, 85% to 95% of them only once. 0.1% to 0.15% of the sample is held by the ten biggest clonotypes.

This clone showed up just once. Its antigen is unknown. Nothing much larger sits one base from this clone, and base qualities are not available. As encoded in the germline V gene (reference sequence), CDR1 is MNHEY while CDR2 is SMNVEV. The CDR3 contains 15 residues, cysteine and phenylalanine counted. The read is trimmed to its CDR3 DNA, 45 bases read in frame from base 1. V loses 4 bases, J loses 4 bases, and the germline ends lie 17 bases apart. The donors were healthy, HIV-negative adults with no recently reported acute infections or vaccinations. All donors were Caucasian adults living in Nashville, Tennessee, USA. CD4+ T cells were enriched by magnetic negative selection; naive cells were then positively selected on CD45RA, and the negative fraction formed the memory subset. Blood was collected by leukapheresis, and PBMCs were isolated by Ficoll-Histopaque density gradient centrifugation and then cryopreserved in liquid nitrogen vapor phase. Purity and quantity of every magnetically sorted T cell population were checked by analytical flow cytometry. From each sorted fraction, genomic DNA was isolated and quantified by UV absorbance on a Nanodrop 2000c.

The sample consisted of naive CD4+ T cells sorted from blood. This specimen's cell subset or site label, interpreted: CD45RA+ positively selected. The chain is made from TRBV27 and TRBJ2-7; the D region possibly corresponds to TRBD1 (7 bases align). The TCR comes from a man aged 18 to 29 in good health. The CDR3 is CASSWDSGAGYEQYF. The DNA sequence is TGTGCCAGCAGTTGGGACAGCGGCGCGGGGTACGAGCAGTACTTC.